Shown below are 21 T cell receptor beta chains from a single sample sequenced in a study of shared clonotypes between healthy human individuals. Naive CD8 isolation took CD45RO-negative cells positively selected for CCR7 and excluded terminally differentiated effector memory CD45RA+ cells. Sequenced by immunoSEQ multiplex PCR; TCRdb stores in-frame clones only, minus some. The table has about 2.1 million clones, roughly 91% seen once; the top ten hold over 1.5%. The sequenced sample consisted of naive CD8+ T cells from PBMCs. The receptor source for this set is a young man in good health. Some clones in this sample may be carry-over from other donors' samples.

The J gene is TRBJ2-7, the V gene TRBV19; possible D gene TRBD2, 5 bases. Germline V gene lookup returns CDR1 LNHDA and CDR2 SQIVND (reference sequence). The germline V and J ends were trimmed by 4 bases and 0 bases, with 13 bases remaining between them. The CDR3 is 15 residues long. The CDR3 coding sequence is TGTGCCAGTAGTAGGGAGCGGACCAGCTCCTACGAGCAGTACTTC. This gives the protein CASSRERTSSYEQYF. Full variable domain (outside the CDR3, taken from reference TRBV19 and TRBJ2-7): DGGITQSPKYLFRKEGQNVTLSCEQNLNHDAMYWYRQDPGQGLRLIYYSQIVNDFQKGDIAEGYSVSREKKESFPLTVTSAQKNPTAFYLCASSRERTSSYEQYFGPGTRLTVT.

The V gene is TRBV6-1, the J gene TRBJ1-2; weak D call: TRBD1 (6 bases). Trimming removed 10 bases from V and 8 bases from J, with 17 bases in between. This CDR3 is built from 12 residues. Germline V lookup: CDR1 MNHNS, CDR2 SASEGT. The CDR3 region has the DNA TGTGCCACATACGCCTACAGGGACGGCTACACCTTC. Amino acids: CATYAYRDGYTF.

This chain joins TRBV27 and TRBJ2-1; D remains unclear. Germline V CDR1 and CDR2: MNHEY, SMNVEV (reference sequence). V lost 0 bases and J lost 5, with 11 bases in between. The CDR3 runs 15 residues. The CDR3 region has the DNA TGTGCCAGCAGTTTATCGTTTAGAGATGACAATGAGCAGTTCTTC. It is translated as CASSLSFRDDNEQFF.

This rearrangement joins TRBV6-1 to TRBJ1-5, with D perhaps matching TRBD1 (5 bases). The V end lost 2 bases, the J end lost 2 bases, and 16 bases lay between the germline ends. CDR3 length: 17 amino acids. Germline loops: CDR1 MNHNS, CDR2 SASEGT. Here the CDR3 DNA reads TGTGCCAGCAGTGAACTGGGGGGGAGTTCGGGCAATCAGCCCCAGCATTTT. Translating gives CASSELGGSSGNQPQHF.

Comment on this clone: The sample has other DNA sequences that encode this CDR3 too. V and J are TRBV27 and TRBJ2-7; D remains unclear. Germline-derived CDR1 and CDR2 are MNHEY and SMNVEV (reference sequence). V was trimmed by 4 bases and J by 2 bases, leaving 9 bases between them. The CDR3 is made up of 13 amino acids. The CDR3 DNA reads as TGTGCCAGCAGTTACGGCATCACCTACGAGCAGTACTTC. Its translation: CASSYGITYEQYF.

The chain recombines TRBV5-1 with TRBJ1-2; D is ambiguous. Germline lookup yields CDR1 SGHRS and CDR2 YFSETQ. There are 14 residues in the CDR3. V lost 0 bases and J lost 8, with 14 bases in between. The CDR3 protein is CASSLGFGIRGYTF. Written as DNA, the CDR3 is TGCGCCAGCAGCTTGGGTTTCGGGATCCGAGGCTACACCTTC.

This sequence joins TRBV27 and TRBJ2-7, with D possibly matching TRBD1 (7 bases). Germline V CDR1 and CDR2: MNHEY, SMNVEV (reference sequence). The CDR3 is 15 residues long. Trimming cost V 3 bases and J 5 bases, with 17 bases left between them. CDR3 sequence (DNA): TGTGCCAGCAGTTTTGTGGAGGGGGCCCCGAACGAGCAGTACTTC. Translated, it gives CASSFVEGAPNEQYF.

The rearrangement links TRBV19 to TRBJ1-1; maybe TRBD1 (5 bases). Per germline, CDR1 LNHDA and CDR2 SQIVND (reference sequence). The CDR3 runs 19 residues. V dropped 0 bases and J dropped 1 base, with 21 bases sitting between them. The CDR3 is CASSIDRPNGARENTEAFF. Written as DNA, the CDR3 is TGTGCCAGTAGTATAGATCGCCCGAATGGGGCCAGGGAGAACACTGAAGCTTTCTTT.

The genes are TRBV6-1 and TRBJ1-3; D is uncertain. Germline V CDR1 and CDR2: MNHNS, SASEGT. The CDR3 is 15 amino acids. Trimming cost V 3 bases and J 4 bases, with 13 bases left between them. CDR3 region: CASSDHISWGNTIYF. CDR3 sequence (DNA): TGTGCCAGCAGTGACCATATATCGTGGGGAAACACCATATATTTT.

As to this clone: The same CDR3 also results from other DNA sequences found in this sample. CDR3 nucleotide sequence: TGTGCCAGCAGCTCCGGACTGAATGAGCAGTTCTTC. Translation: CASSSGLNEQFF. The genes are TRBV13 and TRBJ2-1, with a weak D call TRBD2 (5 bases). This CDR3 is 12 amino acids long. V lost 4 bases and J lost 7, with 8 bases in between. The germline V gene has CDR1 PRHDT and CDR2 FYEKMQ (reference sequence).

V is TRBV10-1 and J is TRBJ2-7, with 9 bases that match TRBD1. After removal of 0 bases from V and 3 bases from J, the junction contained 9 bases not matched to a gene. The V gene's germline CDR1 is WNHNN and CDR2 SYGVQD (reference sequence). The CDR3 length is 17 residues. Here the CDR3 DNA reads TGCGCCAGCAGTGAGTCTGAGGACAGGGGATCCTTCTACGAGCAGTACTTC. Translation: CASSESEDRGSFYEQYF.

J is TRBJ2-7 and V is TRBV7-9; weak D call: TRBD1 (6 bases). V lost 0 bases to trimming and J lost 4 bases, with 13 bases between them. CDR3 size: 15 residues. Germline CDR1 reads SEHNR; CDR2 reads FQNEAQ (reference sequence). Here the CDR3 reads CASSLAQGEGYEQYF. CDR3 DNA: TGTGCCAGCAGCTTAGCACAGGGCGAGGGGTACGAGCAGTACTTC.

The chain carries TRBV28 and TRBJ1-3, with 8 bases aligning to TRBD1. Germline V gives CDR1 MDHEN, CDR2 SYDVKM. There are 17 residues in the CDR3. J gave up 4 bases and V 6 bases, and 14 bases lay outside the gene matches. The CDR3 loop is CASSFVLGTGPGNTIYF. In DNA form, the CDR3 reads TGTGCCAGCAGCTTTGTTCTGGGGACAGGCCCCGGAAACACCATATATTTT.

The chain has TRBV28 and TRBJ2-7, with TRBD2 matching over 12 bases. The J segment lost 7 bases and the V segment lost 3 bases, leaving 13 bases of the junction unmatched. There are 17 residues in the CDR3. Germline CDR1 MDHEN, CDR2 SYDVKM. This CDR3 reads CASSFGLAGGGSLEQYF. The CDR3 region has the DNA TGTGCCAGCAGTTTCGGGCTAGCGGGAGGGGGGTCCCTGGAGCAGTACTTC.

The V call is TRBV10-3, the J call TRBJ2-1; 11 bases fit TRBD2. This CDR3 has 17 residues. Per the germline V gene, CDR1 is ENHRY and CDR2 is SYGVKD. With 0 bases clipped from V and 7 bases from J, the junction kept 8 bases outside the gene matches. CDR3 coding DNA: TGTGCCATCAGTGAGTCGCCCGGGACTAGCGGACGGAATGAGCAGTTCTTC. Protein product: CAISESPGTSGRNEQFF.

The gene calls are TRBV28 and TRBJ2-7; tentative D call: TRBD1 (6 bases). The germline V gene encodes CDR1 MDHEN and CDR2 SYDVKM. V lost 2 bases to trimming and J lost 4 bases, with 18 bases between them. This CDR3 has 16 amino acids. Here the CDR3 DNA reads TGTGCCAGCAGTTTAATCGGGCAGGGGACGATGTACGAGCAGTACTTC. This translates into CASSLIGQGTMYEQYF.

The gene calls are TRBV28 and TRBJ2-7; D gene uncertain. The length of the CDR3 is 18 residues. The V gene's germline CDR1 is MDHEN and CDR2 SYDVKM. V shed 3 bases and J shed 4 bases, with 25 bases lying between them. The CDR3: CASSLGPLVHGLEYEQYF. The CDR3 nucleotides read TGTGCCAGCAGTTTGGGTCCCCTCGTCCACGGGTTAGAGTACGAGCAGTACTTC.

The chain is built from TRBV19 and TRBJ1-1; 9 nucleotides agree with TRBD1. After removal of 6 bases from V and 3 bases from J, the junction contained 11 bases not matched to a gene. The CDR3 length is 16 residues. Germline V gives CDR1 LNHDA, CDR2 SQIVND (reference sequence). The CDR3 nucleotides are TGTGCCAGTAGCCCCCGAGGGTGGGACAGGGACACTGAAGCTTTCTTT. It encodes CASSPRGWDRDTEAFF.

The chain links TRBV21-1 to TRBJ1-2; the table's TRBD1 call for D was not verified on the DNA. TRBV21-1 is a known pseudogene. The CDR3 loop spans 13 amino acids. CDR3 DNA sequence: TGTGCCAGCAGCAAACGCAGGGCACATGGCTACACCTTC. Residues: CASSKRRAHGYTF.

The chain couples TRBV27 to TRBJ2-1; 10 positions agree with TRBD2. The ends lost 2 bases at V and 6 bases at J; junction bases unmatched: 10. Per germline, CDR1 MNHEY and CDR2 SMNVEV (reference sequence). This CDR3 is built from 17 residues. The CDR3 loop is CASSLPLLSGRANEQFF. CDR3 nucleotides: TGTGCCAGCAGTTTACCGCTACTCAGCGGGAGGGCCAATGAGCAGTTCTTC.

Notes on this clone: Additional DNA sequences in this sample encode the identical CDR3. V usage is TRBV27 and J usage is TRBJ2-7, with D possibly matching TRBD2 (6 bases). The CDR3 consists of 12 residues. V was clipped by 6 bases and J by 1 base, with 7 bases between them. Germline V lookup: CDR1 MNHEY, CDR2 SMNVEV (reference sequence). The chain's CDR3 is CASRGGSYEQYF. In nucleotides, the CDR3 is TGTGCCAGCAGGGGGGGATCCTACGAGCAGTACTTC.